This passage covers 19 T cell receptor beta chains from one sample sequenced in a study of CD8 T cells in ankylosing spondylitis. TCRdb recomputed calls from the 5' RACE reads with MiXCR, one row per CDR3 protein. The sample consists of roughly 230,000 distinct CDR3 sequences, over 15% of them appearing once. Input material: blood, either unsorted or a sorted T cell fraction (not recorded which). Every receptor here comes from a male donor with ankylosing spondylitis or in good health (not recorded which).

This chain connects TRBV11-2 to TRBJ2-3; 10 bases align to TRBD2. The length of the CDR3 is 18 residues. J gave up 2 bases and V 2 bases, and 10 bases lay outside the gene matches. Germline V gene sequence: CDR1 SGHAT, CDR2 FQNNGV. CDR3 sequence (DNA): TGTGCCAGCAGCTTAACCCATCGACTAGCGGGCCACACAGATACGCAGTATTTT. Its translation: CASSLTHRLAGHTDTQYF.

V gene TRBV15 combines with J gene TRBJ2-7, with D unresolved. Germline CDR1 LNHNV, CDR2 YYDKDF (reference sequence). With 5 bases removed from V and 1 base from J, the gap between germline ends came to 12 bases. The CDR3 runs 14 residues. The CDR3 loop reads CATSEVEQSYEQYF. CDR3 sequence (DNA): TGTGCCACCAGCGAGGTGGAGCAATCCTACGAGCAGTACTTC.

This clonotype showed up just a few times. As DNA, the CDR3 is TGCAGCGCCTCCTCCCCCAACAGGGGCTTCCAGTTCTTC. Translation gives CSASSPNRGFQFF. The chain employs TRBV29-1 and TRBJ2-1, with 7 bases fitting TRBD1. CDR3 length: 13 amino acids. V gave up 7 bases and J gave up 13 bases; unmatched junction bases: 16. Germline CDR1 SQVTM, CDR2 ANQGSEA.

The chain uses TRBV29-1 and TRBJ2-3, with D unresolved. Per the germline V gene, CDR1 is SQVTM and CDR2 is ANQGSEA. V was clipped by 3 bases and J by 0 bases, with 10 bases between them. The CDR3 is made up of 14 amino acids. CDR3 coding DNA: TGCAGCGTTGAGTATGCGGTGAGCACAGATACGCAGTATTTT. Protein product: CSVEYAVSTDTQYF.

This clonotype showed up just a few times. The chain uses TRBV4-1 and TRBJ2-2; 10 positions match TRBD2. This CDR3 spans 19 amino acids. From germline, CDR1 is MGHRA and CDR2 YSYEKL. The J segment lost 1 base and the V segment lost 0 bases, leaving 8 bases of the junction unmatched. CDR3 in DNA: TGCGCCAGCAGCCAAGAAAAGTTGACTAGCGGGCTGAACACCGGGGAGCTGTTTTTT. Translation gives CASSQEKLTSGLNTGELFF.

This clonotype showed up just a few times. The chain carries TRBV25-1 and TRBJ2-1, with D perhaps TRBD2 (6 bases). There are 17 residues in the CDR3. CDR1 is MGHDK and CDR2 is SYGVNS in the germline V gene. V shed 2 bases and J shed 7 bases, with 21 bases lying between them. In DNA, the CDR3 is TGTGCCAGCAGTGAAATCGCCGGGAGCTATATGGGAAATGAGCAGTTCTTC. It yields the protein CASSEIAGSYMGNEQFF.

CDR3 nucleotide sequence: TGCGCCAGCAGCCCTGATTTGGGGTACGAGCAGTACTTC. It translates to CASSPDLGYEQYF. The chain links TRBV4-3 to TRBJ2-7; no clear D gene. The CDR3 covers 13 residues. Germline V CDR1 and CDR2: LGHNA, YSLEER. V was clipped by 4 bases and J by 4 bases, with 11 bases between them.

V is TRBV6-1 and J is TRBJ1-3, with D tentatively TRBD1 (5 bases). Germline loops: CDR1 MNHNS, CDR2 SASEGT. This CDR3 has 13 amino acids. Trimming pared 8 bases from V and 3 bases from J, leaving 11 bases between. The CDR3 DNA is TGTGCCAGCTCAGGGAACGGTGGAAACACCATATATTTT. As protein: CASSGNGGNTIYF.

This clonotype was seen a handful of times. The V call is TRBV7-3, the J call TRBJ2-7; D perhaps matches TRBD2 (7 bases). Per the germline V gene, CDR1 is SGHTA and CDR2 is FQGTGA. V lost 2 bases and J lost 3, with 14 bases in between. CDR3 length: 15 residues. The CDR3 nucleotides read TGTGCCAGCAGCTTAGGGGCGGGGGCGATCTACGAGCAGTACTTC. Its translation: CASSLGAGAIYEQYF.

For this clonotype: This sequence may be a read error, since a much larger clone differs from it by one base. The chain couples TRBV29-1 to TRBJ1-1; no definite D call. The CDR3 consists of 13 residues. Germline V gives CDR1 SQVTM, CDR2 ANQGSEA. The CDR3 region has the DNA TGCAGCGTTTACAACATCTGGAACACTAAAGCTTTCTTT. Its translation: CSVYNIWNTKAFF.

This clonotype came up a few times. The chain couples TRBV5-6 to TRBJ1-1, with D uncertain. Trimming pared 0 bases from V and 4 bases from J, leaving 7 bases between. The germline CDR1 and CDR2 sequences are SGHDT and YYEEEE. CDR3 size: 13 residues. The CDR3 here is CASSLAQGTEAFF. In DNA form, the CDR3 reads TGTGCCAGCAGCTTGGCCCAAGGCACTGAAGCTTTCTTT.

The J gene is TRBJ2-2, the V gene TRBV4-1, with D possibly matching TRBD2 (6 bases). Germline lookup yields CDR1 MGHRA and CDR2 YSYEKL. Trimming cost V 1 base and J 10 bases, with 13 bases left between them. The CDR3 loop spans 14 amino acids. Here the CDR3 DNA reads TGCGCCAGCAGCCAAGCCGGGAGCCTGCAGGAGCTGTTTTTT. Its translation is CASSQAGSLQELFF.

The chain has TRBV5-6 and TRBJ2-7; D uncertain. The CDR3 totals 13 residues. Germline assignment: CDR1 SGHDT and CDR2 YYEEEE. Between the trimmed V and J ends, which lost 4 bases and 4 bases, there was a span of 12 bases. CDR3 residues: CASSPTSPYEQYF. The CDR3 DNA is TGTGCCAGCAGCCCGACAAGCCCGTACGAGCAGTACTTC.

The sample holds a few counts of this clonotype. This sequence joins TRBV10-3 and TRBJ2-7, with a weak D call TRBD2 (6 bases). Germline CDR1 is ENHRY and CDR2 is SYGVKD. V dropped 7 bases and J dropped 5 bases, with 21 bases sitting between them. This CDR3 comprises 15 residues. CDR3 protein: CAITRETEGSHEQYF. The DNA for the CDR3 is TGTGCCATCACTCGAGAGACGGAGGGGTCCCACGAGCAGTACTTC.

This rearrangement joins TRBV7-8 to TRBJ2-1; no reliable D call. The length of the CDR3 is 13 residues. Trimming shortened V by 5 bases and J by 3 bases, and 8 bases separated the two germline ends. CDR1 and CDR2 from the germline V gene are SGHVS and FQNEAQ. CDR3 nucleotides: TGTGCCAGCAGCGAGGTCGGCTACAATGAGCAGTTCTTC. It specifies CASSEVGYNEQFF.

The chain joins TRBV5-1 to TRBJ1-5; D unresolved. The CDR3 is 13 residues long. Trimming left V 0 bases short and J 4 bases short, with 5 bases between. In germline, CDR1 is SGHRS, CDR2 YFSETQ. In DNA, the CDR3 is TGCGCCAGCAGCTTGGATCTGAATCAGCCCCAGCATTTT. Translation gives CASSLDLNQPQHF.

The V and J genes are TRBV5-8 and TRBJ2-1, with D perhaps matching TRBD1 (6 bases). Germline assignment: CDR1 SGHTS and CDR2 YDEGEE. Between the trimmed V and J ends, which lost 4 bases and 5 bases, there was a span of 22 bases. CDR3 length equals 17 residues. The CDR3 region is CASSTPWVAGVDNEQFF. The CDR3 nucleotides are TGTGCCAGCAGCACTCCATGGGTCGCAGGGGTGGACAATGAGCAGTTCTTC.

This chain joins TRBV20-1 and TRBJ2-3; no definite D call. The germline V and J ends were trimmed by 4 bases and 0 bases, with 14 bases remaining between them. Germline V gene sequence: CDR1 DFQATT, CDR2 SNEGSKA (reference sequence). This CDR3 is built from 15 residues. The CDR3 sequence: CSATHVPQSTDTQYF. In nucleotides, the CDR3 is TGCAGTGCTACCCACGTTCCCCAGAGCACAGATACGCAGTATTTT.

This CDR3 is CASSQLQVEEEKLFF. CDR3 sequence (DNA): TGTGCCAGCAGCCAACTACAGGTGGAAGAAGAAAAACTGTTTTTT. V is TRBV3-1 and J is TRBJ1-4; D is perhaps TRBD1 (5 bases). CDR1 LGHDT and CDR2 YNNKEL come from the germline V gene (reference sequence). The CDR3 is made up of 15 amino acids. V lost 2 bases to trimming and J lost 8 bases, with 15 bases between them.